This T cell receptor (beta chain) was obtained from a study of T cell responses to AZD1222 COVID-19 vaccine. The study's findings and limits: Nearly half of the spike-specific TCRs reportedly recognize variant regions that carry no mutations.

Notes on this clone: Its antigen is currently unknown.

Per the germline V gene, CDR1 is LNHDA and CDR2 is SQIVND (reference sequence). This CDR3 comprises 15 residues. The germline V and J ends were trimmed by 8 bases and 0 bases, with 11 bases remaining between them. Clones were read by immunoSEQ multiplex PCR, and TCRdb kept only the in-frame ones, dropping some. The profile shows approximately 160,000 clones, around 89% of them singletons. The chain links TRBV19 to TRBJ2-6; unclear D gene. The receptor's source is an adult in good health. The input for sequencing was peripheral blood, taken on day 0 of AZD1222 vaccination. The CDR3 here is CASSSLRSGANVLTF. The CDR3 DNA reads TGTGCCAGTTCCAGCTTGCGCTCTGGGGCCAACGTCCTGACTTTC.